A single sample is the source of the 16 T cell receptor beta chains below, sequenced in a study of CD8 T cells in Susac syndrome. RNA, at about 0.45 to 1 ug, was reverse transcribed with random hexamers. TCRdb reanalysed the immunoSEQ multiplex PCR reads using MiXCR and keeps one entry per CDR3 protein. There are some 100,000 distinct CDR3 sequences in the sample; 85% to 95% occur only once, and roughly 0.11% lies in the top ten. Sequencing was performed on CD8+ T cells from PBMCs. All receptors derive from a human donor in good health.

This chain links TRBV5-1 with TRBJ2-3, with 9 nucleotides matching TRBD1. CDR1 and CDR2 from the germline V gene are SGHRS and YFSETQ. V lost 4 bases and J lost 4; bases outside the gene matches: 10. The CDR3 extends over 16 amino acids. This chain's CDR3 is CASSLLRTGAPDTQYF. The CDR3 DNA reads as TGCGCCAGCAGCCTGCTCCGGACAGGGGCGCCAGATACGCAGTATTTT.

This clonotype appeared once. This chain uses TRBV7-2 with TRBJ1-5; the match to TRBD1 covers 10 bases. The germline V gene has CDR1 SGHTA and CDR2 FQGNSA. This CDR3 has 13 amino acids. J was trimmed by 5 bases and V by 5 bases; bases with no gene match: 0. The DNA for the CDR3 is TGTGCCAGCAGCGGGACAGGGGATCAGCCCCAGCATTTT. Amino acid sequence: CASSGTGDQPQHF.

The rearrangement joins TRBV19 to TRBJ2-1; 12 bases are shared with TRBD2. Germline V gene data show CDR1 as LNHDA and CDR2 as SQIVND (reference sequence). The V gene end was trimmed by 6 bases and the J gene end by 4 bases; junction bases not matched to a gene: 1. The CDR3 spans 14 residues. CDR3 sequence (DNA): TGTGCCAGTAGAGGGACTAGCGGGTACAATGAGCAGTTCTTC. It translates to CASRGTSGYNEQFF.

This sequence joins TRBV6-1 and TRBJ1-5; D call uncertain. V was cut by 7 bases and J by 0 bases, with 16 bases left in between. Per germline, CDR1 MNHNS and CDR2 SASEGT. There are 16 residues in the CDR3. CDR3 sequence: CASMNSQRLSNQPQHF. The CDR3 DNA reads as TGTGCCAGCATGAATAGTCAGAGACTTAGCAATCAGCCCCAGCATTTT.

The chain couples TRBV4-2 to TRBJ1-3; D possibly corresponds to TRBD1 (5 bases). The CDR3 is 15 residues long. The ends were cut back, 4 bases at V and 0 bases at J, with 10 bases in the middle. Germline assignment: CDR1 LGHNA and CDR2 YNFKEQ. CDR3 amino acids: CASSRFDSSGNTIYF. CDR3 in DNA: TGTGCCAGCAGCCGATTCGACAGCTCTGGAAACACCATATATTTT.

The chain has TRBV12-3 or TRBV12-4 and TRBJ2-1; D ambiguous. The V end lost 4 bases, the J end lost 9 bases, and 7 bases lay between the germline ends. The CDR3 contains 11 residues. DNA for the CDR3: TGTGCCAGCAGTTCCCCTGGTGAGCAGTTCTTC. This codes for CASSSPGEQFF.

The chain links TRBV7-3 to TRBJ2-3; 8 bases map to TRBD2. V shed 0 bases and J 3 bases; nucleotides not matched to a gene: 5. Germline loops: CDR1 SGHTA, CDR2 FQGTGA. This CDR3 spans 16 amino acids. The CDR3 region has the DNA TGTGCCAGCAGCTTAACTCCAGCGGGAGAAACAGATACGCAGTATTTT. Translation gives CASSLTPAGETDTQYF.

V gene TRBV6-5 combines with J gene TRBJ2-7, with 11 bases lining up with TRBD2. This CDR3 is 16 amino acids long. Germline-derived CDR1 and CDR2 are MNHEY and SVGAGI. With 3 bases clipped from V and 1 base from J, the junction kept 5 bases outside the gene matches. The CDR3 is CASSYGTSGTSYEQYF. CDR3 sequence (DNA): TGTGCCAGCAGTTATGGGACTAGCGGTACTTCCTACGAGCAGTACTTC.

The gene calls are TRBV30 and TRBJ2-3; 12 nucleotides match TRBD2. CDR3 length: 14 amino acids. The germline V gene encodes CDR1 GTSNPN and CDR2 SVGIG (reference sequence). The V gene end was trimmed by 6 bases and the J gene end by 3 bases; junction bases not matched to a gene: 4. The CDR3 is CACRTSGTTDTQYF. The CDR3 region has the DNA TGTGCCTGCCGGACTAGCGGGACTACAGATACGCAGTATTTT. Based on the CDR3 plus reference TRBV30 and TRBJ2-3, the full variable domain is SQTIHQWPATLVQPVGSPLSLECTVEGTSNPNLYWYRQAAGRGLQLLFYSVGIGQISSEVPQNLSASRPQDRQFILSSKKLLLSDSGFYLCACRTSGTTDTQYFGPGTRLTVL.

This chain joins TRBV9 and TRBJ1-1, with 7 bases identical to TRBD1. Unmatched junction bases numbered 13, after V lost 4 bases and J lost 1 base. This CDR3 is built from 17 residues. Germline V gives CDR1 SGDLS, CDR2 YYNGEE. CDR3: CASSHPNPGQKNTEAFF. As DNA, the CDR3 is TGTGCCAGCAGCCACCCGAATCCGGGACAGAAGAACACTGAAGCTTTCTTT. Full variable domain (rest looked up from reference TRBV9 and TRBJ1-1): DSGVTQTPKHLITATGQRVTLRCSPRSGDLSVYWYQQSLDQGLQFLIQYYNGEERAKGNILERFSAQQFPDLHSELNLSSLELGDSALYFCASSHPNPGQKNTEAFFGQGTRLTVV.

The chain links TRBV7-2 to TRBJ1-4; no definite D call. Per germline, CDR1 SGHTA and CDR2 FQGNSA. V was trimmed by 1 base and J by 2 bases, leaving 11 bases between them. The CDR3 extends over 16 amino acids. The CDR3 loop reads CASSLEMARTNEKLFF. The CDR3 bases are TGTGCCAGCAGCTTAGAAATGGCCAGGACTAATGAAAAACTGTTTTTT.

The chain recombines TRBV29-1 with TRBJ2-1, with 16 positions matching TRBD2. Germline assignment: CDR1 SQVTM and CDR2 ANQGSEA. With 6 bases clipped from V and 10 bases from J, the junction kept 6 bases outside the gene matches. CDR3 size: 14 residues. The CDR3 spells CSVPGLAGGLEQFF. CDR3 DNA sequence: TGCAGCGTCCCGGGACTAGCGGGGGGGTTGGAGCAGTTCTTC.

The chain has TRBV29-1 and TRBJ2-1; TRBD1 matches at 9 bases. In germline, CDR1 is SQVTM, CDR2 ANQGSEA. This CDR3 has 12 amino acids. Trimming at V came to 6 bases and at J to 7 bases, leaving 4 bases not matched to a gene. The CDR3 DNA sequence: TGCAGCGTCCTGACAGGGGGAAATGAGCAGTTCTTC. The encoded protein is CSVLTGGNEQFF.

The rearrangement links TRBV2 to TRBJ2-1; 8 bases align to TRBD2. The germline CDR1 and CDR2 sequences are SNHLY and FYNNEI. The CDR3 sequence is 15 residues long. Trimming at V came to 3 bases and at J to 7 bases, leaving 8 bases not matched to a gene. The CDR3 sequence is CASSDRGGAVNEQFF. DNA of the CDR3: TGTGCCAGCAGTGATCGGGGGGGGGCAGTGAATGAGCAGTTCTTC.

This chain links TRBV9 with TRBJ2-1; D not certain. Trimming left V 0 bases short and J 1 base short, with 8 bases between. The CDR3 covers 15 residues. Germline CDR1 and CDR2: SGDLS and YYNGEE. The CDR3 sequence: CASSVEEQSYNEQFF. The DNA of the CDR3 is TGTGCCAGCAGCGTAGAAGAGCAGTCCTACAATGAGCAGTTCTTC.

This chain connects TRBV5-1 to TRBJ2-1; D is perhaps TRBD2 (6 bases). Trimming shortened V by 0 bases and J by 6 bases, and 7 bases separated the two germline ends. The germline gives CDR1 SGHRS, CDR2 YFSETQ. This CDR3 is 13 amino acids long. The CDR3 region is CASSLAGSNEQFF. As DNA, the CDR3 is TGCGCCAGCAGCTTGGCCGGGAGCAATGAGCAGTTCTTC.